This T cell receptor (beta chain) was retrieved from a study of CD8 T cells in Susac syndrome. The study's findings and limits: The study admitted that it had a relatively small number of individuals in its TCR sequencing and HLA analysis.

Reverse transcription of 0.5 to 1 ug RNA was performed with random hexamers. Across 54 Vbeta and 13 Jbeta, immunoSEQ multiplex PCR amplified TCR beta CDR3. TCRdb processed the immunoSEQ multiplex PCR reads anew with MiXCR; each CDR3 protein has one entry. The sample records approximately 46,000 distinct CDR3 sequences, 90% to 95% being singletons. The V end lost 8 bases, the J end lost 7 bases, and 17 bases lay between the germline ends. Germline loops: CDR1 LGHNA, CDR2 YSLEER. The CDR3 extends over 14 amino acids. Blood CD8+ and CD4+ T cells underwent high-throughput TCR beta sequencing. While CD8+ and CD4+ T cells were isolated negatively, TEMRA cells were enriched by FACS. Concerning this clonotype itself: Its antigen remains unknown.

This chain uses TRBV4-3 with TRBJ2-2; perhaps D is TRBD1 or TRBD2 (6 bases each). Sample: CD8+ T cells from PBMCs. The clonotype comes from a human donor in good health. For the CDR3, the DNA is TGCGCCAGCCGCGAGGGGGGCTCAATCGGGGAGCTGTTTTTT. This sequence encodes CASREGGSIGELFF.